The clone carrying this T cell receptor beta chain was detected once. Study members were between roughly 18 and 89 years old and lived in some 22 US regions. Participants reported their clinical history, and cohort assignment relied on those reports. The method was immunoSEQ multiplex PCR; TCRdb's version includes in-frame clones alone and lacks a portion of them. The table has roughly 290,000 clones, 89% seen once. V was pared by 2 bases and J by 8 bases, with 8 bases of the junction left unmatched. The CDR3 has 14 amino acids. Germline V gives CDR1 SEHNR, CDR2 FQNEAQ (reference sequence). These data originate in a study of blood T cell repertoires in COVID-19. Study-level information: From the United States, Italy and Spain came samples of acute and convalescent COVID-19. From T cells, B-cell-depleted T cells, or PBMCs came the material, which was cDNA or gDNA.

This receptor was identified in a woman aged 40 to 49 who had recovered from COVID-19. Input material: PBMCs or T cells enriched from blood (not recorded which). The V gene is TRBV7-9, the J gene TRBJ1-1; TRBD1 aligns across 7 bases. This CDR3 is CASSLMGSGGEAFF. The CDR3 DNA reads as TGTGCCAGCAGCTTAATGGGATCAGGGGGGGAAGCTTTCTTT.